What follows are 30 T cell receptor beta chains derived from one specimen sequenced in a study of T-cell memory formation after mild COVID-19. Each CDR3 protein gets one entry after TCRdb re-called the 5' RACE reads with MiXCR. The table records 120,000 to 150,000 distinct CDR3 sequences, about 14% of them present only once. Sequencing input: PBMCs or a T cell subset sorted from them (not recorded which). These receptors were obtained from an adult woman who had mild COVID-19 (a few samples of this study predate the infection). Cell type and time point are not known.

This clonotype came up many times. The chain recombines TRBV7-9 with TRBJ2-7, with 11 bases that match TRBD2. Germline loops: CDR1 SEHNR, CDR2 FQNEAQ (reference sequence). The CDR3 covers 14 residues. V gave up 8 bases and J gave up 5 bases; unmatched junction bases: 8. As DNA, the CDR3 is TGTGCCAGCGCGACTAGCGGGAAATCCAACGAGCAGTACTTC. It encodes CASATSGKSNEQYF.

This clonotype was seen only a few times. This chain joins TRBV27 and TRBJ2-5; the match to TRBD1 covers 7 bases. The junction had 15 bases not matched to a gene; V was cut back by 5 bases and J by 9 bases. Germline-derived CDR1 and CDR2 are MNHEY and SMNVEV (reference sequence). This CDR3 is 15 amino acids long. This CDR3 reads CASSPSPTGVTAQYF. DNA of the CDR3: TGTGCCAGCAGTCCCTCACCCACAGGGGTGACGGCCCAGTACTTC.

The genes are TRBV27 and TRBJ2-1; 8 nucleotides agree with TRBD2. The CDR3 runs 15 residues. Germline assignment: CDR1 MNHEY and CDR2 SMNVEV (reference sequence). Trimming removed 5 bases from V and 4 bases from J; junction bases left unmatched: 7. The chain's CDR3 is CASSLGTSRYNEQFF. CDR3 nucleotide sequence: TGTGCCAGCAGTCTGGGGACTAGTCGTTACAATGAGCAGTTCTTC.

V and J are TRBV25-1 and TRBJ2-7; D may be TRBD2 (5 bases). The V end lost 1 base, the J end lost 5 bases, and 6 bases lay between the germline ends. CDR1 and CDR2 (germline): MGHDK, SYGVNS. CDR3 length equals 12 residues. The DNA for the CDR3 is TGTGCCAGCAGTGAATTCGGGGACGAGCAGTACTTC. It codes for CASSEFGDEQYF.

This chain uses TRBV5-1 with TRBJ1-2; TRBD1 is a possible D gene (5 bases). The CDR3 has 16 amino acids. V was cut by 5 bases and J by 6 bases, with 23 bases left in between. Germline lookup yields CDR1 SGHRS and CDR2 YFSETQ. The CDR3: CASSYRAPGQGDGYTF. The CDR3 nucleotides are TGCGCCAGCAGTTACCGGGCCCCCGGGCAGGGTGATGGCTACACCTTC.

The chain uses TRBV4-1 and TRBJ2-2; possible D gene TRBD1, 6 bases. In germline, CDR1 is MGHRA, CDR2 YSYEKL. This CDR3 has 18 residues. Trimming pared 1 base from V and 3 bases from J, leaving 18 bases between. The CDR3 DNA sequence: TGCGCCAGCAGCCAAGGAACAGGGAGAACCCTCCACACCGGGGAGCTGTTTTTT. Protein sequence: CASSQGTGRTLHTGELFF.

This chain uses TRBV5-1 with TRBJ2-1; D is uncertain. V was shortened by 0 bases and J by 5 bases, with 6 bases between the two germline ends. The CDR3 runs 13 residues. Germline V gene lookup returns CDR1 SGHRS and CDR2 YFSETQ. CDR3 sequence reads: CASSLVPNNEQFF. CDR3 nucleotides: TGCGCCAGCAGCTTGGTCCCGAACAATGAGCAGTTCTTC.

In this sample, this clonotype turned up a few times. The chain carries TRBV30 and TRBJ2-7, with 9 bases matching TRBD1. Germline V lookup: CDR1 GTSNPN, CDR2 SVGIG (reference sequence). This CDR3 is built from 13 residues. The junction had 8 bases not matched to a gene; V was cut back by 8 bases and J by 3 bases. The CDR3 spells CAGWTGEDYEQYF. The CDR3, as DNA: TGTGCCGGCTGGACAGGGGAAGACTACGAGCAGTACTTC.

This clonotype turned up a few times. The chain links TRBV4-1 to TRBJ2-7; D gene ambiguous. The CDR3 runs 13 residues. Germline CDR1 and CDR2: MGHRA and YSYEKL. Trimming stripped 1 base from V and 3 bases from J, with 7 bases between. The CDR3 is CASSQGDSYEQYF. The CDR3 DNA is TGCGCCAGCAGCCAAGGGGATAGCTACGAGCAGTACTTC.

The chain carries TRBV12-3 or TRBV12-4 and TRBJ1-1; D call uncertain. The ends were cut back, 2 bases at V and 0 bases at J, with 4 bases in the middle. This CDR3 is 13 amino acids long. CDR3 region: CASSLQMNTEAFF. DNA for the CDR3: TGTGCCAGCAGTTTACAAATGAACACTGAAGCTTTCTTT.

Only a few counts were recorded for this clonotype. This chain joins TRBV2 and TRBJ2-7; D not certain. Trimming cost V 6 bases and J 0 bases, with 15 bases left between them. The CDR3 covers 15 residues. CDR1 and CDR2 from the germline V gene are SNHLY and FYNNEI. The CDR3 DNA reads TGTGCCAGCAGGATCAGTGGTTTGCCCTCCTACGAGCAGTACTTC. This encodes CASRISGLPSYEQYF.

The table lists this clonotype with many counts. The rearrangement uses TRBV19 and TRBJ1-4, with D unresolved. The V gene lost 10 bases and the J gene lost 0 bases, with 18 bases spanning the gap. Germline CDR1 is LNHDA and CDR2 is SQIVND (reference sequence). The CDR3 sequence is 16 residues long. The CDR3 loop reads CATAGRAGTTNEKLFF. The CDR3 DNA is TGTGCCACCGCGGGGAGGGCGGGCACAACTAATGAAAAACTGTTTTTT.

This clonotype occurred a few times. The J gene is TRBJ2-2, the V gene TRBV7-9; no reliable D call. The germline CDR1 and CDR2 sequences are SEHNR and FQNEAQ (reference sequence). This CDR3 contains 15 residues. Trimming stripped 0 bases from V and 2 bases from J, with 7 bases between. The CDR3 is CASSLALQNTGELFF. The CDR3 DNA follows: TGTGCCAGCAGCTTAGCGCTCCAAAACACCGGGGAGCTGTTTTTT.

The CDR3, as DNA: TGTGCCAGCAGTTTTGGTCAGCCCCAGCATTTT. Its protein is CASSFGQPQHF. The chain links TRBV12-3 or TRBV12-4 to TRBJ1-5; D is uncertain. The CDR3 extends over 11 amino acids. Trimming left V 3 bases short and J 6 bases short, with 3 bases between.

This clonotype was counted between two and nine times. The chain links TRBV7-9 to TRBJ2-7; either TRBD1 or TRBD2 may supply D (5 bases each). Trimming shortened V by 5 bases and J by 2 bases, and 16 bases separated the two germline ends. The germline V gene encodes CDR1 SEHNR and CDR2 FQNEAQ (reference sequence). The CDR3 has 15 amino acids. The CDR3 bases are TGTGCCAGCAGCCCCACCGGGACGGTTACCTACGAGCAGTACTTC. Protein: CASSPTGTVTYEQYF.

The chain recombines TRBV5-6 with TRBJ2-7; 8 positions agree with TRBD2. There are 14 residues in the CDR3. Trimming cost V 2 bases and J 3 bases; bases outside gene matches: 4. Germline lookup yields CDR1 SGHDT and CDR2 YYEEEE. The CDR3: CASSFSGIYYEQYF. CDR3 coding DNA: TGTGCCAGCAGCTTTAGCGGGATTTACTACGAGCAGTACTTC.

The rearrangement joins TRBV27 to TRBJ2-1; tentatively, D is TRBD2 (6 bases). V was trimmed by 5 bases and J by 8 bases, leaving 16 bases between them. Germline CDR1 reads MNHEY; CDR2 reads SMNVEV (reference sequence). The CDR3 is made up of 14 amino acids. The CDR3: CASSPRTIGDEQFF. DNA of the CDR3: TGTGCCAGCAGTCCTCGGACTATTGGTGATGAGCAGTTCTTC.

The CDR3 DNA reads as TGTGCCAGCAGTTTAATGATAGGACCTGGAGGGAACACTGAAGCTTTCTTT. Protein product: CASSLMIGPGGNTEAFF. The chain recombines TRBV27 with TRBJ1-1; no definite D call. Germline values: CDR1 MNHEY, CDR2 SMNVEV (reference sequence). V was shortened by 2 bases and J by 1 base, with 17 bases between the two germline ends. CDR3 size: 17 residues.

This clonotype has only a few counts. The genes are TRBV9 and TRBJ2-7; D may be TRBD2 (5 bases). Trimming pared 3 bases from V and 2 bases from J, leaving 15 bases between. This CDR3 is built from 15 residues. The germline CDR1 and CDR2 sequences are SGDLS and YYNGEE. CDR3 sequence reads: CASSGGLPSTYEQYF. CDR3 sequence (DNA): TGTGCCAGCAGCGGAGGACTTCCGAGTACCTACGAGCAGTACTTC.

In nucleotides, the CDR3 is TGTGCCAGCAGCTCGAGGGAATTGAACACTGAAGCTTTCTTT. As protein: CASSSRELNTEAFF. The chain uses TRBV13 and TRBJ1-1; D call uncertain. Deletions cut 4 bases from V and 0 bases from J, with 9 bases between. CDR1 and CDR2 (germline): PRHDT, FYEKMQ (reference sequence). The length of the CDR3 is 14 residues.

This clonotype was recorded many times. V usage is TRBV29-1 and J usage is TRBJ1-1, with D uncertain. There are 12 residues in the CDR3. Trimming left V 5 bases short and J 4 bases short, with 11 bases between. Germline V gene lookup returns CDR1 SQVTM and CDR2 ANQGSEA. DNA of the CDR3: TGCAGCGTTCCGGACGGAGGCACTGAAGCTTTCTTT. Encoded protein: CSVPDGGTEAFF.

This clonotype came up a few times. The chain recombines TRBV30 with TRBJ2-2; D possibly uses TRBD1 or TRBD2 (5 bases each). CDR1 is GTSNPN and CDR2 is SVGIG in the germline V gene (reference sequence). The germline V and J ends were trimmed by 3 bases and 6 bases, with 14 bases remaining between them. This CDR3 has 14 amino acids. The CDR3 DNA is TGTGCCTGGAGCCCTGGGTTGGGGGCCGGGGAGCTGTTTTTT. Its protein product is CAWSPGLGAGELFF. Using reference TRBV30 and TRBJ2-2 for the parts outside the CDR3, the full variable domain is SQTIHQWPATLVQPVGSPLSLECTVEGTSNPNLYWYRQAAGRGLQLLFYSVGIGQISSEVPQNLSASRPQDRQFILSSKKLLLSDSGFYLCAWSPGLGAGELFFGEGSRLTVL.

This clonotype was detected a few times. This chain joins TRBV12-3 or TRBV12-4 and TRBJ2-4; 9 bases are shared with TRBD1. J gave up 14 bases and V 5 bases, and 7 bases lay outside the gene matches. This CDR3 has 12 residues. The CDR3, as DNA: TGTGCCAGCAGTGCACTAGACAGGGGGAAGTACTTC. Translation gives CASSALDRGKYF.

This chain links TRBV7-9 with TRBJ1-1; 12 nucleotides match TRBD1. With V trimmed by 3 bases and J by 5 bases, 4 bases remained unmatched. Looked up from germline, CDR1 is SEHNR and CDR2 is FQNEAQ (reference sequence). The CDR3 extends over 15 amino acids. CDR3 loop: CASSLGQGARTEAFF. CDR3 DNA: TGTGCCAGCAGCTTGGGACAGGGGGCGAGGACTGAAGCTTTCTTT.

This sequence joins TRBV24-1 and TRBJ1-5, with D unclear. Between the trimmed V and J ends, which lost 1 base and 7 bases, there was a span of 4 bases. The CDR3 sequence is 12 residues long. From germline, CDR1 is KGHDR and CDR2 SFDVKD. The CDR3 DNA is TGTGCCACCAGTGATTTTAACCAGCCCCAGCATTTT. This gives the protein CATSDFNQPQHF.

A few counts support this clonotype. In DNA form, the CDR3 reads TGTGCCACCAGTGATTTGGCGTACGGGGACACGGCTTTCTTT. It specifies CATSDLAYGDTAFF. J is TRBJ1-1 and V is TRBV24-1; D perhaps matches TRBD1 (6 bases). CDR3 length: 14 residues. Germline V gene sequence: CDR1 KGHDR, CDR2 SFDVKD. V gave up 0 bases and J gave up 11 bases, with 15 bases separating them.

This clonotype has more than one count but fewer than ten. The chain couples TRBV4-1 to TRBJ2-7, with unresolved D. This CDR3 is built from 14 residues. Trimming removed 3 bases from V and 5 bases from J, with 14 bases in between. Germline V gene sequence: CDR1 MGHRA, CDR2 YSYEKL. For the CDR3, the DNA is TGCGCCAGCAGCCACCATAGTGCGGATGACGAGCAGTACTTC. This encodes CASSHHSADDEQYF.

The chain uses TRBV9 and TRBJ2-1; D ambiguous. The V end lost 0 bases, the J end lost 4 bases, and 8 bases lay between the germline ends. Germline V gene lookup returns CDR1 SGDLS and CDR2 YYNGEE. There are 14 residues in the CDR3. CDR3 coding DNA: TGTGCCAGCAGCGTAGGGGCAACGTACAATGAGCAGTTCTTC. As protein: CASSVGATYNEQFF.

In its sample, this clonotype was seen a few times. The V gene is TRBV20-1, the J gene TRBJ2-7; 10 nucleotides align to TRBD2. Germline CDR1 and CDR2: DFQATT and SNEGSKA (reference sequence). The V gene end was trimmed by 6 bases and the J gene end by 2 bases; junction bases not matched to a gene: 4. The CDR3 has 13 residues. CDR3 bases: TGCAGTGCAACTAGCGGGGAAGCCTACGAGCAGTACTTC. Protein: CSATSGEAYEQYF.

The V call is TRBV29-1, the J call TRBJ2-3; no clear D gene. V lost 7 bases to trimming and J lost 0 bases, with 11 bases between them. The CDR3 contains 13 residues. Germline CDR1 SQVTM, CDR2 ANQGSEA. Written as DNA, the CDR3 is TGCAGCGGACACTTCTCTAGCACAGATACGCAGTATTTT. The encoded protein is CSGHFSSTDTQYF.